This T cell receptor (beta chain) was identified during a study of T cell responses to AZD1222 COVID-19 vaccine. About the study: It was second doses at about 4 or about 12 weeks that were pooled.

The assay was immunoSEQ multiplex PCR, and TCRdb's table has in-frame clones only and misses some. The table has tens of thousands of clones, about nine tenths seen once. This clone was counted a single time. Its antigen is unidentified. Study results and limitations: Mostly white British, mostly female donors; authors suggested clonal diversity may be underestimated. Nearly half of spike-specific TCRs reportedly target unmutated variant regions.

This CDR3 contains 15 residues. V gave up 2 bases and J gave up 5 bases, with 13 bases separating them. Per the germline V gene, CDR1 is SGHTA and CDR2 is FQGTGA. The TCR sequence derives from an adult in good health. The V gene is TRBV7-3, the J gene TRBJ2-1, with D perhaps matching TRBD2 (6 bases). The sequencing here drew on peripheral blood, taken on day 0 of AZD1222 vaccination. DNA of the CDR3: TGTGCCAGCAGCTTACAGGAGGGCCGCCACAATGAGCAGTTCTTC. Protein: CASSLQEGRHNEQFF.